This TCR beta chain is from a study of blood T cell repertoires in COVID-19. The ends lost 5 bases at V and 6 bases at J; junction bases unmatched: 7. Germline V gene lookup returns CDR1 SEHNR and CDR2 FQNEAQ (reference sequence). The CDR3 extends over 14 amino acids. Profiled with immunoSEQ multiplex PCR; TCRdb holds only in-frame clones, not every one. The repertoire holds about 250,000 clones, around 85% seen once, with roughly 4.2% in the top ten. The chain is built from TRBV7-9 and TRBJ2-1; TRBD2 matches 7 bases. This TCR was recovered from a woman between 35 and 50 years old with active or convalescent COVID-19. The sequencing sample was made of peripheral blood. CDR3 protein: CASSPGSSGNEQFF. CDR3 coding DNA: TGTGCCAGCAGCCCGGGTTCTAGCGGCAATGAGCAGTTCTTC.